One sample yielded the 7 T cell receptor beta chains listed below, sequenced in a study of Ad26.COV2.S vaccination and SARS-CoV-2 variants (dated by TCRdb to the early 2020s). Libraries were constructed by the immunoSEQ multiplex PCR assay. This is the immuneACCESS table as TCRdb keeps it, with only in-frame sequences that have V and J called. A part of the clones is gone; compared with another copy, unresolved V genes explain less than half, and the rest is unexplained. For this sample there are roughly 350,000 clones; roughly 87% appear just once. About 3% of the sample goes to the ten largest clones. This specimen's treatment or condition label, per the study, means: around 19 received Ad26.COV2.S at low or high dose, single or two shots; roughly five received placebo; per-sample allocation not given. Repertoires of vaccine and placebo recipients were sequenced from samples taken on day 63 after the first injection.

Here the sequenced sample was peripheral blood, taken in a trial of Ad26.COV2.S vaccine versus placebo. These receptor sequences come from a person aged 18-65 years who received the Ad26.COV2.S COVID-19 vaccine or a placebo.

The chain uses TRBV7-9 and TRBJ1-2; maybe TRBD1 (6 bases). Between the trimmed V and J ends, which lost 5 bases and 8 bases, there was a span of 15 bases. The CDR3 loop spans 13 amino acids. Germline V gives CDR1 SEHNR, CDR2 FQNEAQ (reference sequence). The CDR3 loop reads CASSQGQRLGYTF. In nucleotides, the CDR3 is TGTGCCAGCAGCCAGGGGCAACGGCTGGGCTACACCTTC.

This clone has more than one count but fewer than ten. The gene calls are TRBV4-2 and TRBJ1-2, with no clear D. Germline CDR1 and CDR2: LGHNA and YNFKEQ. The CDR3 extends over 14 amino acids. With 1 base removed from V and 6 bases from J, the gap between germline ends came to 12 bases. The CDR3 DNA sequence: TGTGCCAGCAGCCAAGTGTCAAGGGTCGATGGCTACACCTTC. Translated: CASSQVSRVDGYTF.

The chain recombines TRBV6-6 with TRBJ2-3, with D perhaps given as TRBD1 or TRBD2 (5 bases each). Germline-derived CDR1 and CDR2 are MNHNY and SVGAGI (reference sequence). The CDR3 is 14 residues long. Trimming cost V 6 bases and J 2 bases, with 12 bases left between them. DNA of the CDR3: TGTGCCAGCAGGCCAGCAGGGACCACAGATACGCAGTATTTT. Amino acids: CASRPAGTTDTQYF.

The chain is built from TRBV3-1 (or the pseudogene TRBV3-2) and TRBJ1-1; 7 positions match TRBD1. V shed 4 bases, J shed 6 bases, and the junction held 5 bases outside the gene matches. Germline lookup yields CDR1 LGHDT and CDR2 YNNKEL (reference sequence). The CDR3 is made up of 13 amino acids. CDR3 in amino acids: CASSPDRAAEAFF. CDR3 in DNA: TGTGCCAGCAGCCCAGACAGGGCCGCTGAAGCTTTCTTT.

This chain joins TRBV4-1 and TRBJ1-5, with D maybe TRBD1 (6 bases). Per the germline V gene, CDR1 is MGHRA and CDR2 is YSYEKL. This CDR3 spans 16 amino acids. Trimming left V 2 bases short and J 6 bases short, with 17 bases between. The CDR3 region is CASSQPITGNRQPQHF. CDR3 nucleotide sequence: TGCGCCAGCAGCCAACCAATTACAGGGAATCGTCAGCCCCAGCATTTT.

This clone was counted a single time. The chain combines TRBV18 with TRBJ2-5; tentatively, D is TRBD1 (6 bases). Between the trimmed V and J ends, which lost 4 bases and 2 bases, there was a span of 20 bases. This CDR3 has 17 residues. Germline-derived CDR1 and CDR2 are KGHSH and LQKENI. The CDR3 is CASSLNLQGTLQETQYF. The CDR3 bases are TGTGCCAGCTCACTCAATCTACAGGGAACGCTGCAAGAGACCCAGTACTTC.

Ten or more counts support this clone. The V and J genes are TRBV7-9 and TRBJ2-7, with D perhaps matching TRBD2 (6 bases). V was shortened by 0 bases and J by 7 bases, with 10 bases between the two germline ends. CDR1 and CDR2 from the germline V gene are SEHNR and FQNEAQ (reference sequence). The CDR3 totals 13 residues. CDR3 sequence reads: CASSLAGAGEQYF. CDR3 coding DNA: TGTGCCAGCAGCTTAGCTGGGGCGGGGGAGCAGTACTTC.